These 29 T cell receptor beta chains share one sample of origin, sequenced in a study of control samples from healthy donors and cancer patients. Sequencing was performed with immunoSEQ multiplex PCR; in TCRdb, only in-frame clones are kept and a portion is missing. Found here are about 160,000 clones, about 95% of them singletons; the top ten hold 12% to 15%. Sequenced: PBMCs. The origin of the receptors is a man in his fifties or sixties with colorectal cancer.

In its sample, this clone was seen once. The J gene is TRBJ1-2, the V gene TRBV5-5, with 7 bases that match TRBD1. The CDR3 contains 15 residues. The V segment lost 3 bases and the J segment 2 bases; nucleotides outside the gene matches: 7. The germline V gene encodes CDR1 SGHKS and CDR2 YYEKEE (reference sequence). Here the CDR3 reads CASSSMDRPNYGYTF. CDR3 nucleotides: TGTGCCAGCAGCTCCATGGACAGGCCGAACTATGGCTACACCTTC.

This clone was detected only once. The chain is built from TRBV6-4 and TRBJ2-1; 14 nucleotides match TRBD2. Germline V gives CDR1 MRHNA, CDR2 SNTAGT. This CDR3 has 16 amino acids. Unmatched junction bases numbered 2, after V lost 1 base and J lost 6 bases. The CDR3 DNA is TGTGCCAGCAGTGACTTGACTAGCGGGGGGGCCAATGAGCAGTTCTTC. Protein: CASSDLTSGGANEQFF.

Only a few counts were recorded for this clone. V gene TRBV5-1 combines with J gene TRBJ1-1; D is unresolved. In germline, CDR1 is SGHRS, CDR2 YFSETQ. V was trimmed by 4 bases and J by 1 base, leaving 5 bases between them. This CDR3 is built from 12 residues. CDR3 amino acids: CASSIGNTEAFF. The DNA of the CDR3 is TGCGCCAGCAGCATCGGGAACACTGAAGCTTTCTTT.

Regarding this clone: At one of its ends the junction is not consistent with the germline gene, which may arise from a read error. V and J are TRBV18 and TRBJ1-2; 8 bases align to TRBD1. Germline values: CDR1 KGHSH, CDR2 LQKENI. This CDR3 comprises 14 residues. The CDR3 protein is CASSPRTGNYGYTF. CDR3 DNA sequence: TGTGCCAGCTCCCCACGGACAGGGAACTATGGCTACACCTTC.

This chain connects TRBV7-8 to TRBJ1-1, with D unresolved. Germline values: CDR1 SGHVS, CDR2 FQNEAQ. Trimming left V 5 bases short and J 3 bases short, with 7 bases between. This CDR3 has 12 amino acids. The CDR3: CASSRLYTEAFF. DNA of the CDR3: TGTGCCAGCAGCCGACTGTACACTGAAGCTTTCTTT.

The table lists this clone with a count of one. The chain has TRBV10-3 and TRBJ1-5, with D possibly matching TRBD1 (6 bases). This CDR3 is built from 16 residues. Deletions cut 4 bases from V and 1 base from J, with 14 bases between. Germline V lookup: CDR1 ENHRY, CDR2 SYGVKD. This chain's CDR3 is CAISARAGESNQPQHF. The CDR3 nucleotides are TGTGCCATCAGTGCTAGGGCAGGGGAAAGCAATCAGCCCCAGCATTTT.

A remark on this clone: Other DNA sequences of this sample code for an identical CDR3. The chain links TRBV19 to TRBJ1-5; 11 positions match TRBD1. Germline CDR1 and CDR2: LNHDA and SQIVND (reference sequence). The CDR3 sequence is 16 residues long. Trimming removed 4 bases from V and 1 base from J; junction bases left unmatched: 3. CDR3 residues: CASSSGQGASNQPQHF. CDR3 sequence (DNA): TGTGCCAGTAGTAGCGGACAGGGGGCGAGCAATCAGCCCCAGCATTTT.

The chain joins TRBV7-2 to TRBJ1-5, with D maybe TRBD1 (6 bases). This CDR3 is built from 15 residues. Trimming removed 5 bases from V and 3 bases from J, with 14 bases in between. Looked up from germline, CDR1 is SGHTA and CDR2 is FQGNSA. The CDR3 loop reads CASSAQSGANQPQHF. The CDR3 DNA reads TGTGCCAGCAGCGCCCAGTCGGGGGCCAATCAGCCCCAGCATTTT.

This chain links TRBV4-3 with TRBJ1-6, with 9 bases lining up with TRBD1. The CDR3 contains 17 residues. Unmatched junction bases numbered 7, after V lost 0 bases and J lost 7 bases. Germline V gene sequence: CDR1 LGHNA, CDR2 YSLEER. CDR3 sequence (DNA): TGCGCCAGCAGCCAAGAAAGAGAGACAGGGGGAAATTCACCCCTCCACTTT. It codes for CASSQERETGGNSPLHF.

The V call is TRBV5-1, the J call TRBJ2-7, with a weak D call TRBD1 (6 bases). Trimming left V 4 bases short and J 0 bases short, with 17 bases between. Germline lookup yields CDR1 SGHRS and CDR2 YFSETQ. This CDR3 has 16 amino acids. The CDR3 region is CASSTTAGASSYEQYF. Written as DNA, the CDR3 is TGCGCCAGCAGCACGACGGCAGGGGCCAGCTCCTACGAGCAGTACTTC.

The chain combines TRBV18 with TRBJ1-6, with 9 bases lining up with TRBD1. CDR1 and CDR2 from the germline V gene are KGHSH and LQKENI. CDR3 length equals 13 residues. The V and J ends lost 7 bases and 13 bases, in that order; junction bases with no gene match: 8. CDR3 in amino acids: CASLPTGGQPLHF. The CDR3 DNA is TGTGCCAGCTTACCGACAGGGGGACAGCCCCTCCACTTT.

This clone was seen just once. This chain links TRBV6-5 with TRBJ1-1; D might be TRBD1 (6 bases). V was shortened by 0 bases and J by 3 bases, with 8 bases between the two germline ends. This CDR3 is 14 amino acids long. CDR1 is MNHEY and CDR2 is SVGAGI in the germline V gene. The DNA for the CDR3 is TGTGCCAGCAGTTACTCGGGGGCGCACACTGAAGCTTTCTTT. This gives the protein CASSYSGAHTEAFF.

This clone is a singleton in its sample. V is TRBV10-3 and J is TRBJ2-5; 8 nucleotides match TRBD1. Germline CDR1 reads ENHRY; CDR2 reads SYGVKD. The CDR3 is 13 residues long. V gave up 6 bases and J gave up 1 base; unmatched junction bases: 1. The CDR3 spells CAIRTGAQETQYF. The DNA of the CDR3 is TGTGCCATCAGGACAGGGGCCCAAGAGACCCAGTACTTC.

The J gene is TRBJ1-2, the V gene TRBV4-3, with TRBD1 matching over 7 bases. Germline CDR1 reads LGHNA; CDR2 reads YSLEER. The CDR3 totals 18 residues. V lost 0 bases, J lost 2 bases, and 12 bases stayed unmatched. The CDR3 DNA reads as TGCGCCAGCAGCCAAGAAGTAATACCGGGACAGTCGAACTATGGCTACACCTTC. Protein: CASSQEVIPGQSNYGYTF.

This clone has only a few counts. The chain is built from TRBV5-1 and TRBJ2-5; 7 bases fit TRBD2. The germline CDR1 and CDR2 sequences are SGHRS and YFSETQ. V lost 7 bases and J lost 1; bases outside the gene matches: 7. There are 14 residues in the CDR3. The CDR3 loop reads CASWNGGFQETQYF. The CDR3 DNA reads as TGCGCCAGCTGGAACGGGGGGTTCCAAGAGACCCAGTACTTC.

This clone was observed a single time. This chain uses TRBV18 with TRBJ2-7; D not resolved. The V end lost 4 bases, the J end lost 5 bases, and 6 bases lay between the germline ends. This CDR3 has 11 amino acids. Per the germline V gene, CDR1 is KGHSH and CDR2 is LQKENI. The CDR3 DNA reads as TGTGCCAGCTCACTCAAGAACGAGCAGTACTTC. Its translation is CASSLKNEQYF. Combining the CDR3 with reference TRBV18 and TRBJ2-7 gives the whole variable domain NAGVMQNPRHLVRRRGQEARLRCSPMKGHSHVYWYRQLPEEGLKFMVYLQKENIIDESGMPKERFSAEFPKEGPSILRIQQVVRGDSAAYFCASSLKNEQYFGPGTRLTVT.

The chain employs TRBV11-2 and TRBJ2-7; D is tentatively TRBD1 or TRBD2 (6 bases each). This CDR3 is 13 amino acids long. In germline, CDR1 is SGHAT, CDR2 FQNNGV. Trimming cost V 6 bases and J 3 bases, with 12 bases left between them. CDR3 amino acids: CASRLGGIYEQYF. The CDR3 DNA follows: TGTGCCAGCAGGTTGGGGGGCATCTACGAGCAGTACTTC.

The gene calls are TRBV7-9 and TRBJ1-5; D not certain. Germline V gene sequence: CDR1 SEHNR, CDR2 FQNEAQ (reference sequence). Between the trimmed V and J ends, which lost 1 base and 2 bases, there was a span of 9 bases. CDR3 size: 15 residues. CDR3 DNA sequence: TGTGCCAGCAGCTTAGGAGGCAGTCGCAATCAGCCCCAGCATTTT. It is translated as CASSLGGSRNQPQHF.

The V call is TRBV2, the J call TRBJ2-5; D may correspond to TRBD1 or TRBD2 (5 bases each). With 9 bases removed from V and 4 bases from J, the gap between germline ends came to 9 bases. CDR1 is SNHLY and CDR2 is FYNNEI in the germline V gene. The CDR3 sequence is 11 residues long. The CDR3 protein is CASRGPETQYF. The CDR3 DNA follows: TGTGCCAGTCGGGGACCAGAGACCCAGTACTTC.

This clone was counted a single time. The chain joins TRBV30 to TRBJ1-5; no clear D. The CDR3 is 12 residues long. Germline assignment: CDR1 GTSNPN and CDR2 SVGIG (reference sequence). V lost 2 bases to trimming and J lost 6 bases, with 8 bases between them. DNA for the CDR3: TGTGCCTGGAGTTTGGGTTTTCAGCCCCAGCATTTT. It codes for CAWSLGFQPQHF.

The J gene is TRBJ2-3, the V gene TRBV7-9; D gene uncertain. Germline CDR1 SEHNR, CDR2 FQNEAQ (reference sequence). Trimming shortened V by 6 bases and J by 3 bases, and 16 bases separated the two germline ends. The CDR3 spans 15 residues. CDR3 protein: CASSLLVSGTDTQYF. CDR3 sequence (DNA): TGTGCCAGCAGTTTGCTTGTATCAGGAACAGATACGCAGTATTTT.

The V call is TRBV7-9, the J call TRBJ1-4, with 10 bases aligning to TRBD1. This CDR3 is built from 15 residues. CDR1 and CDR2 (germline): SEHNR, FQNEAQ (reference sequence). Trimming cost V 5 bases and J 5 bases; bases outside gene matches: 5. The CDR3 sequence: CASSLSDRGNEKLFF. In nucleotides, the CDR3 is TGTGCCAGCAGCCTATCGGACAGGGGGAATGAAAAACTGTTTTTT.

V gene TRBV28 combines with J gene TRBJ1-1; D might be TRBD1 (6 bases). Germline values: CDR1 MDHEN, CDR2 SYDVKM. The CDR3 sequence is 15 residues long. V dropped 6 bases and J dropped 2 bases, with 16 bases sitting between them. This chain's CDR3 is CASSSDRSLNTEAFF. CDR3 in DNA: TGTGCCAGCAGCTCAGACAGGTCCTTAAACACTGAAGCTTTCTTT. Looking up the rest from reference TRBV28 and TRBJ1-1 gives the full variable domain: DVKVTQSSRYLVKRTGEKVFLECVQDMDHENMFWYRQDPGLGLRLIYFSYDVKMKEKGDIPEGYSVSREKKERFSLILESASTNQTSMYLCASSSDRSLNTEAFFGQGTRLTVV.

The V call is TRBV21-1, the J call TRBJ1-1. TRBV21-1 is a documented pseudogene. The CDR3 contains 13 residues. CDR3: CASLSGVWTEAFF. Here the CDR3 DNA reads TGTGCCAGCTTATCGGGGGTTTGGACTGAAGCTTTCTTT.

This chain links TRBV21-1 with TRBJ2-7; TRBD1, as called in the table, went unchecked against the DNA. TRBV21-1 is recorded as a pseudogene. This CDR3 is built from 15 residues. The CDR3 protein is CASSNLPDRGRKQYF. The CDR3 bases are TGTGCCAGCAGCAATTTGCCGGACAGGGGTCGGAAGCAGTACTTC.

The rearrangement joins TRBV25-1 to TRBJ1-6; D is unclear. With 4 bases removed from V and 7 bases from J, the gap between germline ends came to 8 bases. The CDR3 totals 13 residues. The germline V gene encodes CDR1 MGHDK and CDR2 SYGVNS. This CDR3 is CASSVIENSPLHF. The CDR3 DNA is TGTGCCAGCAGTGTCATCGAGAATTCACCCCTCCACTTT.

This clone was counted a few times. The CDR3, as DNA: TGTGCCAGTAGGGCGGACTTGAACTATGGCTACACCTTC. Protein product: CASRADLNYGYTF. The chain joins TRBV19 to TRBJ1-2; D is uncertain. The CDR3 length is 13 residues. Germline V CDR1 and CDR2: LNHDA, SQIVND (reference sequence). V gave up 6 bases and J gave up 2 bases, with 10 bases separating them.

The gene calls are TRBV19 and TRBJ1-1; 9 nucleotides match TRBD1. The CDR3 extends over 15 amino acids. V was clipped by 3 bases and J by 4 bases; unmatched bases: 6. Germline loops: CDR1 LNHDA, CDR2 SQIVND (reference sequence). CDR3 bases: TGTGCCAGTAGTATCAAACCGGGACAGGGCACTGAAGCTTTCTTT. Its protein is CASSIKPGQGTEAFF.

This chain uses TRBV21-1 with TRBJ1-4; TRBD1 is the table's D call and was not checked against the DNA. TRBV21-1 is designated a pseudogene. The CDR3 loop spans 18 amino acids. Here the CDR3 DNA reads TGTGCCAGCAGCAATGCGTGCGGACAGGGGGGACCCCGGGAAAAACTGTTTTTT. It encodes CASSNACGQGGPREKLFF.